Listed here are 27 T cell receptor beta chains from one sample, sequenced in a study of control samples from healthy donors and cancer patients. This table comes from immunoSEQ multiplex PCR, and its TCRdb copy is limited to in-frame clones, with some not included. The repertoire holds approximately 100,000 clones, with roughly four fifths as singletons. The sample taken for sequencing was blood. Source of these receptors: a man in his fifties or sixties in good health.

This clone was observed a single time. The chain joins TRBV24-1 to TRBJ1-4; D gene ambiguous. V shed 2 bases and J shed 5 bases, with 11 bases lying between them. CDR1 and CDR2 from the germline V gene are KGHDR and SFDVKD. This CDR3 region has 15 residues. CDR3 coding DNA: TGTGCCACCAGTGATTCCCGTCCTCCGAATGAAAAACTGTTTTTT. Translation gives CATSDSRPPNEKLFF.

The genes are TRBV27 and TRBJ1-6; tentative D call: TRBD1 (5 bases). Germline V lookup: CDR1 MNHEY, CDR2 SMNVEV (reference sequence). The CDR3 loop spans 12 amino acids. Trimming stripped 9 bases from V and 4 bases from J, with 7 bases between. The CDR3 DNA is TGTGCCAGTTCAGGGTATAATTCACCCCTCCACTTT. Protein product: CASSGYNSPLHF.

The chain has TRBV5-8 and TRBJ1-2, with D tentatively TRBD1 (5 bases). Germline CDR1 and CDR2: SGHTS and YDEGEE. The CDR3 is 12 amino acids. Trimming shortened V by 4 bases and J by 8 bases, and 12 bases separated the two germline ends. CDR3 in amino acids: CASSRGGSGYTF. As DNA, the CDR3 is TGTGCCAGCAGCCGGGGGGGGAGCGGCTACACCTTC.

The genes are TRBV15 and TRBJ2-7; unclear D gene. Trimming removed 0 bases from V and 1 base from J, with 10 bases in between. Germline CDR1 reads LNHNV; CDR2 reads YYDKDF (reference sequence). This CDR3 spans 15 amino acids. In DNA form, the CDR3 reads TGTGCCACCAGCAGAGATCTTTACGGTTCCTACGAGCAGTACTTC. It yields the protein CATSRDLYGSYEQYF.

The chain recombines TRBV19 with TRBJ2-6; D gene unclear. Germline V gene sequence: CDR1 LNHDA, CDR2 SQIVND (reference sequence). V was trimmed by 2 bases and J by 0 bases, leaving 5 bases between them. The CDR3 extends over 15 amino acids. Here the CDR3 reads CASSIKASGANVLTF. CDR3 sequence (DNA): TGTGCCAGTAGTATAAAAGCCTCTGGGGCCAACGTCCTGACTTTC. The whole variable domain, filled in from reference TRBV19 and TRBJ2-6, reads DGGITQSPKYLFRKEGQNVTLSCEQNLNHDAMYWYRQDPGQGLRLIYYSQIVNDFQKGDIAEGYSVSREKKESFPLTVTSAQKNPTAFYLCASSIKASGANVLTFGAGSRLTVL.

V usage is TRBV3-1 (or the pseudogene TRBV3-2) and J usage is TRBJ2-5; maybe TRBD2 (6 bases). The germline gives CDR1 LGHDT, CDR2 YNNKEL (reference sequence). The V end was cut by 8 bases, the J end by 9 bases, with 10 bases between. This CDR3 spans 10 amino acids. CDR3 sequence: CASGPGAQYF. DNA for the CDR3: TGTGCCAGCGGACCGGGGGCCCAGTACTTC.

The chain combines TRBV19 with TRBJ1-1; no clear D gene. V was trimmed by 4 bases and J by 0 bases, leaving 12 bases between them. The CDR3 length is 15 residues. The germline CDR1 and CDR2 sequences are LNHDA and SQIVND (reference sequence). The CDR3 reads CASSSNRQMNTEAFF. The CDR3 nucleotides read TGTGCCAGTAGTAGTAACCGGCAGATGAACACTGAAGCTTTCTTT. Based on the CDR3 plus reference TRBV19 and TRBJ1-1, the full variable domain is DGGITQSPKYLFRKEGQNVTLSCEQNLNHDAMYWYRQDPGQGLRLIYYSQIVNDFQKGDIAEGYSVSREKKESFPLTVTSAQKNPTAFYLCASSSNRQMNTEAFFGQGTRLTVV.

The rearrangement joins TRBV20-1 to TRBJ2-7, with no clear D. The CDR3 totals 11 residues. Per the germline V gene, CDR1 is DFQATT and CDR2 is SNEGSKA (reference sequence). Trimming left V 3 bases short and J 3 bases short, with 6 bases between. The CDR3 loop is CSARDYYEQYF. The CDR3 nucleotides read TGCAGTGCTAGGGATTACTACGAGCAGTACTTC.

The genes are TRBV28 and TRBJ2-7; D unclear. Trimming took 6 bases from V and 3 from J, leaving 12 bases between them. The germline V gene encodes CDR1 MDHEN and CDR2 SYDVKM. There are 13 residues in the CDR3. CDR3 sequence: CASRRGTVYEQYF. The DNA of the CDR3 is TGTGCCAGCAGACGAGGCACAGTCTACGAGCAGTACTTC.

The rearrangement joins TRBV6-5 to TRBJ2-7; D is perhaps TRBD2 (5 bases). There are 13 residues in the CDR3. The germline gives CDR1 MNHEY, CDR2 SVGAGI. With 6 bases removed from V and 6 bases from J, the gap between germline ends came to 15 bases. In DNA form, the CDR3 reads TGTGCCAGCAGCCGGGAATCCAAGAGCGAGCAGTACTTC. Its translation is CASSRESKSEQYF.

This chain links TRBV5-1 with TRBJ2-1; 9 nucleotides line up with TRBD2. The germline gives CDR1 SGHRS, CDR2 YFSETQ. The CDR3 is 15 amino acids. J gave up 3 bases and V 4 bases, and 5 bases lay outside the gene matches. The CDR3 reads CASSLGLADYNEQFF. The CDR3 DNA reads TGCGCCAGCAGCCTGGGACTAGCTGACTACAATGAGCAGTTCTTC. The full variable domain, in which reference TRBV5-1 and TRBJ2-1 provide the parts outside the CDR3, is KAGVTQTPRYLIKTRGQQVTLSCSPISGHRSVSWYQQTPGQGLQFLFEYFSETQRNKGNFPGRFSGRQFSNSRSEMNVSTLELGDSALYLCASSLGLADYNEQFFGPGTRLTVL.

V is TRBV9 and J is TRBJ1-5, with 7 nucleotides matching TRBD1. Trimming at V came to 4 bases and at J to 0 bases, leaving 10 bases not matched to a gene. The CDR3 consists of 17 residues. Germline V gives CDR1 SGDLS, CDR2 YYNGEE. The CDR3 loop is CASSPSPGQNSNQPQHF. CDR3 nucleotide sequence: TGTGCCAGCAGCCCCTCCCCGGGACAGAATAGCAATCAGCCCCAGCATTTT.

The gene calls are TRBV5-5 and TRBJ2-7; TRBD1 agrees at 9 bases. This CDR3 has 12 residues. Germline CDR1 reads SGHKS; CDR2 reads YYEKEE (reference sequence). V lost 4 bases and J lost 10; bases outside the gene matches: 6. The DNA for the CDR3 is TGTGCCAGCAGCCGAGGGACAGGGTTACAGTACTTC. This sequence encodes CASSRGTGLQYF.

The V and J genes are TRBV16 and TRBJ2-7; either TRBD1 or TRBD2 may fit D (5 bases each). CDR1 KGHSY and CDR2 FQNENV come from the germline V gene. The length of the CDR3 is 16 residues. V was cut by 4 bases and J by 3 bases, with 19 bases left in between. CDR3 protein: CASSPPPGRGRYEQYF. For the CDR3, the DNA is TGTGCCAGCAGCCCCCCTCCGGGGCGTGGACGCTACGAGCAGTACTTC.

As for this clone: This sample also contains other DNA sequences that code for the same CDR3. The chain is built from TRBV14 and TRBJ2-1, with a weak D call TRBD2 (6 bases). Germline values: CDR1 SGHDN, CDR2 FVKESK. V was pared by 3 bases and J by 3 bases, with 9 bases between. The CDR3 sequence is 14 residues long. The DNA for the CDR3 is TGTGCCAGCAGCCAGGCGGGGTTCTACAATGAGCAGTTCTTC. Translated, it gives CASSQAGFYNEQFF.

There are a few counts of this clone. The gene calls are TRBV28 and TRBJ2-7, with TRBD1 matching over 9 bases. With 4 bases clipped from V and 4 bases from J, the junction kept 17 bases outside the gene matches. The CDR3 is 18 amino acids. Germline values: CDR1 MDHEN, CDR2 SYDVKM. The CDR3 region is CASSSDRSLTGGSYEQYF. CDR3 nucleotides: TGTGCCAGCAGTTCCGACAGATCACTCACAGGGGGCTCTTACGAGCAGTACTTC.

The rearrangement joins TRBV4-1 to TRBJ2-3; the D is unclear. The CDR3 loop spans 13 amino acids. Trimming left V 0 bases short and J 5 bases short, with 6 bases between. The germline V gene encodes CDR1 MGHRA and CDR2 YSYEKL. The CDR3 bases are TGCGCCAGCAGCCAAGACTTAATAGATACGCAGTATTTT. This sequence encodes CASSQDLIDTQYF.

The chain employs TRBV9 and TRBJ2-3; 7 bases are a match to TRBD2. V dropped 2 bases and J dropped 5; count of bases not matched to a gene: 8. CDR1 and CDR2 from the germline V gene are SGDLS and YYNGEE. The length of the CDR3 is 15 residues. CDR3 in amino acids: CASSVAWRELDTQYF. The CDR3 nucleotides read TGTGCCAGCAGCGTGGCCTGGCGGGAGTTAGATACGCAGTATTTT.

This chain joins TRBV12-3 or TRBV12-4 and TRBJ2-7; D is ambiguous. The CDR3 runs to 13 residues. The germline V and J ends were trimmed by 3 bases and 2 bases, with 8 bases remaining between them. The CDR3 DNA follows: TGTGCCAGCAGTTTTGGCCCCACCTACGAGCAGTACTTC. Its translation is CASSFGPTYEQYF.

The chain has TRBV13 and TRBJ1-6, with D hard to call. Germline V gives CDR1 PRHDT, CDR2 FYEKMQ (reference sequence). This CDR3 is 14 amino acids long. Trimming removed 4 bases at V and 7 bases at J, with 11 bases between. This CDR3 reads CASSSDGLNSPLHF. In nucleotides, the CDR3 is TGTGCCAGCAGCTCGGACGGCTTAAATTCACCCCTCCACTTT.

The rearrangement uses TRBV28 and TRBJ2-7, with D possibly matching TRBD2 (6 bases). Trimming removed 5 bases from V and 4 bases from J, with 30 bases in between. The CDR3 consists of 19 residues. CDR1 and CDR2 from the germline V gene are MDHEN and SYDVKM. CDR3 in amino acids: CASSRGYFGGGGVKYEQYF. As DNA, the CDR3 is TGTGCCAGCAGTAGGGGTTATTTCGGGGGAGGAGGGGTTAAATACGAGCAGTACTTC.

The chain uses TRBV6-5 and TRBJ2-7; D is possibly TRBD2 (6 bases). Trimming pared 4 bases from V and 5 bases from J, leaving 18 bases between. CDR1 is MNHEY and CDR2 is SVGAGI in the germline V gene. The CDR3 is made up of 15 amino acids. As DNA, the CDR3 is TGTGCCAGCAGTTTATGGGACCCGGGGGTCCACGAGCAGTACTTC. Translating gives CASSLWDPGVHEQYF.

This chain uses TRBV19 with TRBJ2-2; D is ambiguous. This CDR3 has 12 residues. Trimming stripped 1 base from V and 6 bases from J, with 3 bases between. The germline CDR1 and CDR2 sequences are LNHDA and SQIVND (reference sequence). CDR3 residues: CASSIVSGELFF. DNA for the CDR3: TGTGCCAGTAGTATAGTGTCCGGGGAGCTGTTTTTT.

This sequence joins TRBV30 and TRBJ2-7, with 7 bases lining up with TRBD1. With V trimmed by 2 bases and J by 4 bases, 14 bases remained unmatched. CDR3 length: 16 residues. CDR1 and CDR2 from the germline V gene are GTSNPN and SVGIG (reference sequence). The CDR3 DNA follows: TGTGCCTGGAGTCCTTTACGGGACAGCCAAGAGTACGAGCAGTACTTC. Its protein product is CAWSPLRDSQEYEQYF.

The chain combines TRBV6-6 with TRBJ1-4; TRBD1 aligns across 8 bases. The CDR3 runs to 15 residues. The germline CDR1 and CDR2 sequences are MNHNY and SVGAGI (reference sequence). Trimming took 5 bases from V and 8 from J; bases not matched to a gene: 10. This CDR3 is CASSTGQGIWEKLFF. The CDR3 DNA reads as TGTGCCAGCAGTACCGGACAGGGCATATGGGAAAAACTGTTTTTT.

In this sample, this clone turned up once. The CDR3 sequence: CASKGGPEEAFF. CDR3 bases: TGTGCCAGCAAGGGGGGTCCAGAGGAAGCTTTCTTT. V and J are TRBV2 and TRBJ1-1, with D possibly being TRBD1 (6 bases). Trimming removed 7 bases from V and 8 bases from J, with 14 bases in between. CDR1 and CDR2 from the germline V gene are SNHLY and FYNNEI. CDR3 length: 12 amino acids.

Of note for this clone: This sample includes further DNA sequences coding for the same CDR3. The chain joins TRBV27 to TRBJ2-1, with TRBD2 identical over 13 bases. The CDR3 has 16 amino acids. Germline CDR1 is MNHEY and CDR2 is SMNVEV (reference sequence). V shed 6 bases, J shed 5 bases, and the junction held 7 bases outside the gene matches. The CDR3 protein is CASSFPGLAGNNEQFF. The CDR3 coding sequence is TGTGCCAGCAGCTTTCCGGGACTAGCGGGGAACAATGAGCAGTTCTTC.